The 9 T cell receptor beta chains presented below share a single source sample, sequenced in a study of monozygotic twins with inflammatory bowel disease. One entry per CDR3 protein, without DNA, is what TCRdb gives after re-calling the 5' RACE reads. In total, the table holds about 450,000 distinct CDR3 sequences. Material: blood. The receptors shown here come from a human donor with ulcerative colitis or Crohn's disease, or a healthy co-twin of an affected twin (not recorded which).

V and J are TRBV12-3 or TRBV12-4 and TRBJ2-2. This CDR3 spans 15 amino acids. CDR3 loop: CASSLRALGTGELFF.

The chain uses TRBV20-1 and TRBJ2-7; as DNA is missing, the TRBD2 call by TCRdb cannot be tested. CDR3 length: 13 amino acids. Germline assignment: CDR1 DFQATT and CDR2 SNEGSKA (reference sequence). CDR3 amino acids: CSAPTSGSYEQYF.

This sequence joins TRBV5-6 and TRBJ1-6; without DNA, the TCRdb call of TRBD1 cannot be checked. Germline V gene sequence: CDR1 SGHDT, CDR2 YYEEEE. The CDR3 loop spans 13 amino acids. CDR3 protein: CASRPDRDSPLHF.

The V gene is TRBV24-1, the J gene TRBJ2-3; TCRdb picks TRBD1, but there is no DNA to check that call. There are 15 residues in the CDR3. Germline CDR1 is KGHDR and CDR2 is SFDVKD. CDR3 sequence reads: CATSVGQASTDTQYF.

V usage is TRBV5-6 and J usage is TRBJ2-3. The CDR3 covers 13 residues. Looked up from germline, CDR1 is SGHDT and CDR2 is YYEEEE. The chain's CDR3 is CASSLPGVVTQYF.

The rearrangement uses TRBV20-1 and TRBJ2-7; absent DNA, TCRdb's TRBD1 call cannot be checked. CDR1 DFQATT and CDR2 SNEGSKA come from the germline V gene (reference sequence). The length of the CDR3 is 18 residues. The CDR3 region is CSARDLGVGTGTTYEQYF.

The rearrangement uses TRBV12-3 or TRBV12-4 and TRBJ2-3; without DNA, the TCRdb call of TRBD1 cannot be checked. The CDR3 length is 14 residues. CDR3 sequence: CASSDSPGVGTQYF.

This chain links TRBV5-1 with TRBJ2-1; the TRBD1 assignment by TCRdb is unverifiable without DNA. The length of the CDR3 is 15 residues. In germline, CDR1 is SGHRS, CDR2 YFSETQ. The CDR3 is CASSRERGSYNEQFF.

The chain employs TRBV5-1 and TRBJ2-3; TCRdb lists TRBD1, though no DNA is available to test this call. The CDR3 length is 16 residues. Germline CDR1 reads SGHRS; CDR2 reads YFSETQ. CDR3 region: CASSSRGQGIPDTQYF.